This paragraph reports one T cell receptor beta chain. The data derive from a study of blood T cell repertoires in COVID-19. Overall study context: Samples came from the United States, Italy and Spain, spanning acute and convalescent COVID-19.

Original methodology: Amplifying reference gene primers gave estimates of nucleated cell counts. Clones were sequenced by immunoSEQ multiplex PCR, and TCRdb holds only the in-frame ones, with some missing. The V and J calls and the clone size are those of that table, but D and trimming were determined from the DNA. The table has over 100,000 clones, more than 80% seen once. Sequencing was carried out using peripheral blood. The TCR comes from a woman between 55 and 75 years old with acute or convalescent COVID-19.

The DNA of the CDR3 is TGTGCCAGCTCACCACCATCAGGGGGCGCAGTCTATGGCTACACCTTC. It is translated as CASSPPSGGAVYGYTF. The J gene is TRBJ1-2, the V gene TRBV18; 8 bases are a match to TRBD1. CDR1 KGHSH and CDR2 LQKENI come from the germline V gene. J lost 4 bases, V lost 0 bases, and 7 bases had no gene match. The CDR3 contains 16 residues. The full variable domain, rest sourced from reference TRBV18 and TRBJ1-2, is NAGVMQNPRHLVRRRGQEARLRCSPMKGHSHVYWYRQLPEEGLKFMVYLQKENIIDESGMPKERFSAEFPKEGPSILRIQQVVRGDSAAYFCASSPPSGGAVYGYTFGSGTRLTVV.